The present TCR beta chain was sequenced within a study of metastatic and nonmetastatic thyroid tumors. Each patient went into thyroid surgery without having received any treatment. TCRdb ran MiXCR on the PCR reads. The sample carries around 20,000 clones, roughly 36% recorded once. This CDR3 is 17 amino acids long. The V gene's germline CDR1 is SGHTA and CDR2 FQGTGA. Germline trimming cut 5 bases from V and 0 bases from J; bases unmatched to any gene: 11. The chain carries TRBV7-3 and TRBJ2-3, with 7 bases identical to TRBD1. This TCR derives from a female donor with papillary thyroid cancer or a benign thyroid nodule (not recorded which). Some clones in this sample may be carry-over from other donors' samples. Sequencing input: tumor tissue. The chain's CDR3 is CASSTKRTGGSTDTQYF. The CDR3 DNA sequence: TGTGCCAGCAGCACAAAACGGACAGGAGGTAGCACAGATACGCAGTATTTT.